This T cell receptor beta chain was captured in a study of OX40 agonist ivuxolimab in advanced cancers. At the level of the study: Anti-PD-1, anti-PD-L1 or anti-CTLA-4 therapy given earlier was allowed, and roughly 40% had some.

Data came from immunoSEQ multiplex PCR; TCRdb stores just in-frame clones and leaves some out. The sample shows more than 20,000 clones, approximately 83% of them seen only once. A note on this clone: Antigen specificity is unknown.

Germline V CDR1 and CDR2: MNHEY, SVGAGI. This CDR3 has 15 amino acids. Trimming pared 6 bases from V and 3 bases from J, leaving 16 bases between. General study points: Partial responders receiving 0.1-3.0 mg/kg showed among the lowest clonal expansion. Expanded peripheral T cell antigen specificity was not determined. By week 6 at 0.1 to 3.0 mg/kg, blood CD4+ and CD8+ T cells had expanded clonally.

The chain carries TRBV6-5 and TRBJ2-3, with a tentative D call TRBD2 (5 bases). The source material was CD4+ or CD8+ T cells sorted from blood, sampled in a trial of the OX40 agonist ivuxolimab. This receptor was identified in an adult with an advanced solid tumor such as melanoma, head and neck, liver or kidney cancer. CDR3 sequence reads: CASSPMARRTDTQYF. The CDR3 DNA sequence: TGTGCCAGCAGCCCCATGGCCCGGAGGACAGATACGCAGTATTTT.